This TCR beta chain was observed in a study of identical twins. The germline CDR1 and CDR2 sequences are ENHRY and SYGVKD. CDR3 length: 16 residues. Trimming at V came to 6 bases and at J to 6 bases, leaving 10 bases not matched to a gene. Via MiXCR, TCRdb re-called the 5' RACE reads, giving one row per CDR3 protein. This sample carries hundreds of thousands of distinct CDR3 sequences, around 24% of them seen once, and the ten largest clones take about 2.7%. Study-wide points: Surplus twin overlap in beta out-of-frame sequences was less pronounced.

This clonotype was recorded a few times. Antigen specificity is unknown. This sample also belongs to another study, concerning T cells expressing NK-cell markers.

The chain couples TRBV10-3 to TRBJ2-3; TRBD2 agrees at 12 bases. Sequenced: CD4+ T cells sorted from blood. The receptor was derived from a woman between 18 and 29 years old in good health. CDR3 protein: CAIRPPSGRASDTQYF. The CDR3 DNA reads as TGTGCCATCAGACCTCCTAGCGGGAGGGCCTCGGATACGCAGTATTTT.